The TCR beta chain under discussion was sequenced for a study of Ad26.COV2.S vaccination and SARS-CoV-2 variants. The overall study: Within the COV1001 Ad26.COV2.S trial arm, the donor was enrolled. Doses of Ad26.COV2.S were injected into muscle once or twice, 56 days apart.

Treatment of the sample: around 19 received Ad26.COV2.S at low or high dose, single or two shots; about 5 received placebo; per-sample allocation not given. The samples date from day 63 after the first vaccine or placebo injection. A Boston donor was an adult aged 18-55 years. Regarding the study as a whole: Estimates derived from TCR breadth and depth analyses may have underestimated total T cell responses.

The V end lost 0 bases, the J end lost 1 base, and 6 bases lay between the germline ends. The CDR3 covers 14 residues. CDR1 is SGHRS, CDR2 YFSETQ, per germline. To note about this clone: No antigen is known for it.

TCRdb's copy holds only in-frame clones and misses some; the assay was immunoSEQ multiplex PCR. The table records 400,000 to 500,000 clones, around 87% of them present only once. The source was peripheral blood, collected in a trial of Ad26.COV2.S vaccine versus placebo. This chain joins TRBV5-1 and TRBJ2-3, with D unclear. The source of this sequence is a person between 18 and 59 years old who received the Ad26.COV2.S COVID-19 vaccine or a placebo. Here the CDR3 DNA reads TGCGCCAGCAGCTTGGGGATTCGCACAGATACGCAGTATTTT. Protein product: CASSLGIRTDTQYF.